One T cell receptor (beta chain) is described in this entry. As originally analysed: Counts of nucleated cells, estimated from reference gene primer amplification, were obtained. The data were produced by immunoSEQ multiplex PCR, yet TCRdb's version contains in-frame clones alone and is incomplete. The V and J calls and clone size were taken over from that table, and D and trimming were inferred from the DNA. The table has approximately 100,000 clones, over 75% seen once. This entry comes from a study of blood T cell repertoires in COVID-19. The sequencing input was peripheral blood. The receptor's source is a woman between 45 and 60 years old with acute or convalescent COVID-19.

Here the CDR3 DNA reads TGTGCCAGCAGTTACGGGACACCTAGCACAGATACGCAGTATTTT. Translation gives CASSYGTPSTDTQYF. The chain couples TRBV6-5 to TRBJ2-3; tentative D call: TRBD1 (6 bases). Deletions cut 2 bases from V and 0 bases from J, with 9 bases between. Germline loops: CDR1 MNHEY, CDR2 SVGAGI. This CDR3 region has 15 residues.